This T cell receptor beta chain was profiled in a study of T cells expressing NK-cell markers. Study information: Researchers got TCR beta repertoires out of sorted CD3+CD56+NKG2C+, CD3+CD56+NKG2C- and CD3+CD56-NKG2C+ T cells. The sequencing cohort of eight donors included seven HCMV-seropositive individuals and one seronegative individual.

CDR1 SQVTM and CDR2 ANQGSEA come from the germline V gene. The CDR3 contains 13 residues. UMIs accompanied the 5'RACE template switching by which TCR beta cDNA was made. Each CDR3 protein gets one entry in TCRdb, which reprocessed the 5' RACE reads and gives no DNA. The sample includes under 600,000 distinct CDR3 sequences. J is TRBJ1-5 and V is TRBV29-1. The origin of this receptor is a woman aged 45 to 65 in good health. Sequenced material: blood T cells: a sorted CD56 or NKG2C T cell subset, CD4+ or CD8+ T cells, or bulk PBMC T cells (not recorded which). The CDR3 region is CSVAFMDNQPQHF.